The rows below give T cell receptor beta chains drawn from one sample of a study of blood T cells in healthy people across ages. TCRdb recomputed calls from the 5' RACE reads with MiXCR, one row per CDR3 protein. The profile shows roughly 410,000 distinct CDR3 sequences, about half of them singletons. Sequenced input: blood. The receptors were sampled from a man in his 60s in good health. Both conserved end residues are part of each CDR3.

j_call: TRBJ2-6; v_call: TRBV15; cdr3_aa: CATLDRDRVSSGANVLTF
j_call: TRBJ2-7; v_call: TRBV28; cdr3_aa: CASSFLDNPYEQYF
j_call: TRBJ2-4; v_call: TRBV7-2; cdr3_aa: CASSVWWDKNIQYF
j_call: TRBJ2-5; v_call: TRBV6-2/TRBV6-3; cdr3_aa: CASRWTSGRGRETQYF
j_call: TRBJ2-3; v_call: TRBV27; cdr3_aa: CASSWGNADTQYF
j_call: TRBJ2-7; v_call: TRBV27; cdr3_aa: CASSFLLAGLIYEQYF
j_call: TRBJ2-3; v_call: TRBV7-8; cdr3_aa: CASSLALTGRVGDTQYF
j_call: TRBJ1-2; v_call: TRBV7-2; cdr3_aa: CASSRSTVNYGYTF
j_call: TRBJ2-7; v_call: TRBV3-1; cdr3_aa: CASSQERVGSSYEQYF
j_call: TRBJ2-5; v_call: TRBV20-1; cdr3_aa: CSASGSGGQETQYF
j_call: TRBJ2-3; v_call: TRBV6-2/TRBV6-3; cdr3_aa: CASSYLLAGSTDTQYF
j_call: TRBJ2-7; v_call: TRBV20-1; cdr3_aa: CSAYWTSGYEQYF
j_call: TRBJ1-1; v_call: TRBV29-1; cdr3_aa: CSAGRGGAGTEAFF
j_call: TRBJ2-1; v_call: TRBV5-1; cdr3_aa: CASSFRVTTYNEQFF
j_call: .; v_call: TRBV18; cdr3_aa: CASSPTQGNYEQYF
j_call: TRBJ2-3; v_call: TRBV30; cdr3_aa: CAWSVLGVTDTQYF
j_call: TRBJ2-7; v_call: TRBV7-2; cdr3_aa: CASSHGTSGRTPSYEQYF
j_call: TRBJ1-2; v_call: TRBV4-3; cdr3_aa: CASSQDMRDNYGYTF
j_call: TRBJ2-3; v_call: TRBV9; cdr3_aa: CASSYGTGITSDTQYF
j_call: .; v_call: TRBV3-1; cdr3_aa: CASSQIQAEQYF
j_call: TRBJ2-7; v_call: TRBV20-1; cdr3_aa: CSARGQSYEQYF
j_call: TRBJ1-6; v_call: TRBV4-3; cdr3_aa: CASRTTDSSNSLLHF
j_call: TRBJ2-5; v_call: TRBV4-2; cdr3_aa: CASSQEGRGQGETQYF
j_call: TRBJ1-1; v_call: TRBV4-3; cdr3_aa: CASSQAFGRTEAFF
j_call: TRBJ2-3; v_call: TRBV7-2; cdr3_aa: CASSLRPSGRETDTQYF
j_call: TRBJ2-1; v_call: TRBV29-1; cdr3_aa: CSAVGQAYNEQFF
j_call: TRBJ1-2; v_call: TRBV4-1; cdr3_aa: CASSQGSGGPYGYTF
j_call: TRBJ1-2; v_call: TRBV4-3; cdr3_aa: CASSPTTGVGNYGYTF